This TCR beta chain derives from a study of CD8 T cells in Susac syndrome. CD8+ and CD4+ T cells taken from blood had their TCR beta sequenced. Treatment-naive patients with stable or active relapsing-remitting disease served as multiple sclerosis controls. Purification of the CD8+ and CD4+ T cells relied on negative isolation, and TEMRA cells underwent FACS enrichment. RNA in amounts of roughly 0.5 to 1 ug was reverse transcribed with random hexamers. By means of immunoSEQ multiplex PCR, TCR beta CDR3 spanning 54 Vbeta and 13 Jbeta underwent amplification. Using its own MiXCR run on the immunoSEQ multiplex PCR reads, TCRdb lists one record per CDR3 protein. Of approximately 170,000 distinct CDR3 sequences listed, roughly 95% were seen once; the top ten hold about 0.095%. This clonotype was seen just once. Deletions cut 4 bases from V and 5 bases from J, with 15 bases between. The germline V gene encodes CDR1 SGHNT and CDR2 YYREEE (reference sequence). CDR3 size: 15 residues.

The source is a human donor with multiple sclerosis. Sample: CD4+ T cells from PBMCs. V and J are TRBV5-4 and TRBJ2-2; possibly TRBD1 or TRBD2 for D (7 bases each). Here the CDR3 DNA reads TGTGCCAGCAGCAAAGCAGGGGGAGGGACCGGGGAGCTGTTTTTT. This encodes CASSKAGGGTGELFF.